This TCR beta chain is from a study of patients and donors after allogeneic stem cell transplantation (dated by TCRdb to between 2020 and 2021). This clonotype was counted at least ten times. What antigen it recognizes has not been identified. No base qualities exist here, and no much larger clone lies one base off it. Library prep was done by RT-PCR. The run used a NextSeq 550. The public sequencing data were trimmed at Q25 with fastp and processed into clonotypes with MiXCR by TCRdb, which kept only in-frame beta chains. Rows are unified per CDR3 protein, each entry keeping the most common DNA and genes. This sample gives 200,000 to 250,000 distinct CDR3 sequences in total; roughly an eighth of them show up just once. Of the sample, approximately 10% falls within the top ten clones. V and J are truncated by 5 bases and 9 bases respectively, leaving an intervening sequence of 10 bases. The CDR3 measures 11 amino acids from cysteine to phenylalanine. Kept here is only the CDR3 DNA, which spans 33 bases and is read in frame from base 1. Based on the germline V gene, the CDR1 and CDR2 sequences are SGHVS and FNYEAQ.

The chain employs TRBV7-6 and TRBJ2-5; no D segment can be confidently identified. This TCR derives from a human donor who was either an allogeneic HSCT recipient or a stem cell or donor lymphocyte infusion donor (not recorded which). It is not recorded whose cells these are; they may come from a transplant donor. Sequenced sample: blood, either unsorted or a sorted T cell fraction (not recorded which). The nucleotide sequence is TGTGCCAGCAGCCAGGACGCTCCCCAGTACTTC. It is translated as CASSQDAPQYF.